The text below deals with one T cell receptor beta chain. The antigen remains unidentified. The sample comes from a study of CD8+CD57+ T cells in acquired aplastic anemia. The CDR3 runs 14 residues. Germline CDR1 reads SGHTA; CDR2 reads FQGNSA. The V segment lost 7 bases and the J segment 3 bases; nucleotides outside the gene matches: 4. Findings of the study overall: The study identified roughly 29 CD8+ CDR3 sequences shared by patients and controls. For CD8+ Simpson's diversity, patients and controls showed no significant difference.

Sequencing was done on patients that had shown CD8+CD57+ cell expansion by flow cytometry. Diagnosis of severe acquired aplastic anemia applied to all patients. Receipt of therapy had not occurred in any patient by the time of blood sampling. CDR3 and TCR beta VDJ profiling relied on genomic DNA as the template. TCRdb re-called the reads through MiXCR, storing one row per CDR3 protein. This table holds a few hundred thousand distinct CDR3 sequences, about half found once. Sequencing was done on a sample of sorted CD4+, CD8+, or CD8+CD57+ T cells (not recorded which) from PBMCs. The origin of this receptor is a human donor with aplastic anemia. The V call is TRBV7-2, the J call TRBJ2-3, with 10 bases lining up with TRBD2. This CDR3 reads CASILAGETDTQYF. CDR3 in DNA: TGTGCCAGCATCCTAGCGGGGGAAACAGATACGCAGTATTTT.